A single sample gave rise to the 22 T cell receptor beta chains below, sequenced in a study of T cells in Graves' hyperthyroidism and ophthalmopathy. From RNA transcripts, TCR beta CDR3 regions were amplified. Carried out on the TCR CDR3, a first-round RT-PCR used the HTBI primer set. TCRdb re-called the multiplex PCR reads with MiXCR, one entry per CDR3 protein. The repertoire consists of some 800,000 distinct CDR3 sequences, with 38% occurring once and the leading ten covering 8.9%. Specimen: blood. These receptors all stem from a man between 18 and 35 years old with Graves' hyperthyroidism.

This chain links TRBV7-9 with TRBJ2-5, with a tentative D call TRBD2 (5 bases). The germline V gene encodes CDR1 SEHNR and CDR2 FQNEAQ (reference sequence). The CDR3 contains 15 residues. The ends were cut back, 3 bases at V and 3 bases at J, with 14 bases in the middle. The CDR3 reads CASSLLTSVEETQYF. CDR3 in DNA: TGTGCCAGCAGCTTGCTTACTAGTGTGGAAGAGACCCAGTACTTC.

The genes are TRBV11-2 and TRBJ1-4; 9 nucleotides agree with TRBD1. The V and J ends lost 5 bases and 9 bases, in that order; junction bases with no gene match: 7. The CDR3 covers 14 residues. Looked up from germline, CDR1 is SGHAT and CDR2 is FQNNGV. CDR3 DNA sequence: TGTGCCAGCAGCCCGGGACAGGGCGATCAAAAACTGTTTTTT. Its translation is CASSPGQGDQKLFF.

The rearrangement links TRBV7-9 to TRBJ2-6, with no clear D. CDR3 length: 18 amino acids. Germline loops: CDR1 SEHNR, CDR2 FQNEAQ (reference sequence). V dropped 3 bases and J dropped 0 bases, with 15 bases sitting between them. CDR3: CASSFLVLGISGANVLTF. CDR3 DNA: TGTGCCAGCAGCTTTTTGGTGTTAGGGATCTCTGGGGCCAACGTCCTGACTTTC.

The chain links TRBV15 to TRBJ2-2; unclear D gene. The ends were cut back, 2 bases at V and 8 bases at J, with 3 bases in the middle. The germline gives CDR1 LNHNV, CDR2 YYDKDF (reference sequence). CDR3 length: 11 amino acids. The CDR3 nucleotides read TGTGCCACCAGCAGACAGGGGGAGCTGTTTTTT. It translates to CATSRQGELFF.

V and J are TRBV10-3 and TRBJ1-5; 12 bases fit TRBD1. V shed 10 bases, J shed 6 bases, and the junction held 7 bases outside the gene matches. The CDR3 has 14 residues. Germline CDR1 ENHRY, CDR2 SYGVKD. CDR3 DNA: TGTGCCACCGGGACAGGGGGCGTCACTCAGCCCCAGCATTTT. This encodes CATGTGGVTQPQHF.

This chain joins TRBV12-3 or TRBV12-4 and TRBJ1-3; no clear D. V was shortened by 8 bases and J by 7 bases, with 9 bases between the two germline ends. The CDR3 consists of 11 residues. This CDR3 is CASGEANTIYF. CDR3 bases: TGTGCCAGCGGAGAAGCTAACACCATATATTTT.

This chain connects TRBV29-1 to TRBJ1-1; 7 nucleotides match TRBD1. The CDR3 is made up of 12 amino acids. With 8 bases clipped from V and 6 bases from J, the junction kept 9 bases outside the gene matches. Germline values: CDR1 SQVTM, CDR2 ANQGSEA. This chain's CDR3 is CSLGTVDAEAFF. CDR3 DNA: TGCAGCCTGGGGACAGTTGATGCTGAAGCTTTCTTT.

In its sample, this clonotype was seen a few times. The V gene is TRBV24-1, the J gene TRBJ2-5; D is ambiguous. With 2 bases removed from V and 4 bases from J, the gap between germline ends came to 16 bases. CDR3 length: 16 residues. Germline V CDR1 and CDR2: KGHDR, SFDVKD. CDR3 region: CATSDSRPGEVETQYF. Written as DNA, the CDR3 is TGTGCCACCAGTGATTCACGACCCGGCGAGGTAGAGACCCAGTACTTC.

The chain uses TRBV10-3 and TRBJ1-4, with D hard to call. This CDR3 contains 15 residues. Germline V gene data show CDR1 as ENHRY and CDR2 as SYGVKD. V gave up 0 bases and J gave up 5 bases, with 10 bases separating them. CDR3 region: CAISESQVRNEKLFF. As DNA, the CDR3 is TGTGCCATCAGTGAGTCGCAAGTTCGGAATGAAAAACTGTTTTTT.

Turning to this clonotype: An end of the junction differs from the germline gene, which may be a read error. The V and J genes are TRBV15 and TRBJ1-4; D is perhaps TRBD1 (5 bases). The length of the CDR3 is 16 residues. The germline gives CDR1 LNHNV, CDR2 YYDKDF (reference sequence). The CDR3: CATSRARGGVGEKLLF. The CDR3 region has the DNA TGTGCCACCAGCAGGGCCCGGGGAGGGGTTGGTGAAAAGCTGCTTTTT.

The V and J genes are TRBV7-2 and TRBJ2-7; 7 bases match TRBD2. Germline CDR1 and CDR2: SGHTA and FQGNSA. CDR3 length equals 14 residues. V lost 2 bases to trimming and J lost 9 bases; unmatched junction nucleotides: 10. CDR3 protein: CASSLSGTASWQYF. The CDR3 DNA is TGTGCCAGCAGCTTAAGCGGGACTGCCTCTTGGCAGTACTTC. The whole variable domain, filled in from reference TRBV7-2 and TRBJ2-7, reads GAGVSQSPSNKVTEKGKDVELRCDPISGHTALYWYRQSLGQGLEFLIYFQGNSAPDKSGLPSDRFSAERTGGSVSTLTIQRTQQEDSAVYLCASSLSGTASWQYFGPGTRLTVT.

Of note for this clonotype: The junction departs from germline at one end; a sequencing error may be responsible. The rearrangement links TRBV11-2 to TRBJ1-3; weak D call: TRBD1 (6 bases). Germline CDR1 reads SGHAT; CDR2 reads FQNNGV. The CDR3 sequence is 15 residues long. The CDR3 reads CASSLAGEIGDTIYF. The CDR3, as DNA: TGTGCCAGCAGCTTGGCAGGGGAAATTGGAGACACCATATATTTT.

In this sample, this clonotype turned up a few times. The chain links TRBV19 to TRBJ1-3; TRBD1 agrees at 8 bases. This CDR3 spans 15 amino acids. Trimming removed 9 bases from V and 0 bases from J; junction bases left unmatched: 7. CDR1 is LNHDA, CDR2 SQIVND, per germline (reference sequence). CDR3 DNA: TGTGCCAGCAGGGACAGGCGCTTCTCTGGAAACACCATATATTTT. Encoded protein: CASRDRRFSGNTIYF.

The chain is built from TRBV6-6 and TRBJ1-2; D not resolved. CDR1 is MNHNY and CDR2 is SVGAGI in the germline V gene (reference sequence). V lost 10 bases and J 8 bases, leaving 26 bases between the germline ends. The CDR3 contains 15 residues. The CDR3 DNA sequence: TGTGCCAACAGCCCACCTGGGGAACCGAGGCGAGGCTACACCTTC. Its translation is CANSPPGEPRRGYTF.

The sample holds a few counts of this clonotype. The chain joins TRBV5-6 to TRBJ1-5; 8 positions match TRBD1. In germline, CDR1 is SGHDT, CDR2 YYEEEE. V lost 3 bases to trimming and J lost 4 bases; unmatched junction nucleotides: 9. The CDR3 totals 16 residues. In DNA form, the CDR3 reads TGTGCCAGCAGCTCCTCGACCAGGGGGCAGAATCAGCCCCAGCATTTT. It is translated as CASSSSTRGQNQPQHF.

The sample holds a few counts of this clonotype. This chain links TRBV6-5 with TRBJ2-5, with D possibly being TRBD2 (6 bases). The CDR3 runs 14 residues. Trimming removed 0 bases from V and 3 bases from J, with 8 bases in between. The germline V gene has CDR1 MNHEY and CDR2 SVGAGI. The CDR3 sequence is CASSYSGLKETQYF. For the CDR3, the DNA is TGTGCCAGCAGTTACTCGGGACTCAAAGAGACCCAGTACTTC.

This clonotype was picked up many times. J is TRBJ2-7 and V is TRBV25-1, with 8 nucleotides matching TRBD1. Trimming cost V 1 base and J 6 bases; bases outside gene matches: 8. The CDR3 sequence is 15 residues long. Per germline, CDR1 MGHDK and CDR2 SYGVNS. The CDR3 DNA sequence: TGTGCCAGCAGTGAATCGACAGGGGACATTGGCGAGCAGTACTTC. Its protein is CASSESTGDIGEQYF.

At least ten counts were recorded for this clonotype. The chain uses TRBV25-1 and TRBJ1-6; 7 bases map to TRBD1. Per the germline V gene, CDR1 is MGHDK and CDR2 is SYGVNS. V shed 1 base and J 10 bases; nucleotides not matched to a gene: 7. This CDR3 is built from 15 residues. The CDR3, as DNA: TGTGCCAGCAGTGAATGGGCCCAGGGGGTATCACCCCTCCACTTT. It yields the protein CASSEWAQGVSPLHF.

This clonotype was seen at least ten times. The chain couples TRBV7-2 to TRBJ2-6; D ambiguous. The CDR3 has 15 residues. The V gene's germline CDR1 is SGHTA and CDR2 FQGNSA. The V end was cut by 1 base, the J end by 2 bases, with 6 bases between. CDR3 protein: CASSLGHAGANVLTF. The CDR3 DNA sequence: TGTGCCAGCAGCTTAGGGCACGCTGGGGCCAACGTCCTGACTTTC.

This clonotype was observed at least ten times. CDR3 DNA: TGTGCCATCAGGTTGGGGCAGGAGTCCTACGAGCAGTACTTC. The encoded protein is CAIRLGQESYEQYF. The chain recombines TRBV10-3 with TRBJ2-7, with a tentative D call TRBD1 (5 bases). Germline CDR1 and CDR2: ENHRY and SYGVKD. V was cut by 6 bases and J by 1 base, with 13 bases left in between. The CDR3 runs to 14 residues.

CDR3 nucleotide sequence: TGTGCCAGCAGCCCGCCCGGGACAGGGTACGAGCAGTACTTC. It translates to CASSPPGTGYEQYF. This chain joins TRBV14 and TRBJ2-7, with TRBD1 matching over 9 bases. Germline V gene sequence: CDR1 SGHDN, CDR2 FVKESK. With 4 bases clipped from V and 4 bases from J, the junction kept 5 bases outside the gene matches. This CDR3 region has 14 residues.

This rearrangement joins TRBV7-2 to TRBJ2-5; 11 bases align to TRBD2. The V gene's germline CDR1 is SGHTA and CDR2 FQGNSA. J was trimmed by 3 bases and V by 5 bases; bases with no gene match: 14. The CDR3 length is 18 residues. CDR3 in DNA: TGTGCCAGCAGCCGGAGCATTGGGGCTAGCGGGAGGAAAGAGACCCAGTACTTC. As protein: CASSRSIGASGRKETQYF.